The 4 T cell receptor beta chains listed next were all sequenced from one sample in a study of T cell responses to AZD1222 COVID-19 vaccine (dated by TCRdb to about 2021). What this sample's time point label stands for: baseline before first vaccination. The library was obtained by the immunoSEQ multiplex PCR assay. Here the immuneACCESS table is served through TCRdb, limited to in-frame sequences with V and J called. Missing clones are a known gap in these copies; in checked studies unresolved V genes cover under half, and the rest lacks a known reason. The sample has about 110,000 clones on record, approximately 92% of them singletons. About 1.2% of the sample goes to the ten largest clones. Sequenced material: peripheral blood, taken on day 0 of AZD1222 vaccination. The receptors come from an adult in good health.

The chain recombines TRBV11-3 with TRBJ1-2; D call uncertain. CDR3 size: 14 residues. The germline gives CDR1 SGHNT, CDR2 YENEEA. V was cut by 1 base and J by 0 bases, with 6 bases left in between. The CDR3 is CASSLAATNYGYTF. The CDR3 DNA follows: TGTGCCAGCAGCTTAGCGGCGACTAACTATGGCTACACCTTC.

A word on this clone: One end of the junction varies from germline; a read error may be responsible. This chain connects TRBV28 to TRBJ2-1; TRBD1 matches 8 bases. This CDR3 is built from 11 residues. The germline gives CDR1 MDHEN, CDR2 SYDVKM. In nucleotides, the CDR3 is TGTGCCAGCAGTCCCCGGGACAGGTTGGTCTTC. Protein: CASSPRDRLVF.

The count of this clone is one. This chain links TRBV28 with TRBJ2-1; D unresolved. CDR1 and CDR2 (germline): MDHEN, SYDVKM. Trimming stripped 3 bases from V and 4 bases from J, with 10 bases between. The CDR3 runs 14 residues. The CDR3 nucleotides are TGTGCCAGCAGTTTCGTCCCTAGGTACAATGAGCAGTTCTTC. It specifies CASSFVPRYNEQFF.

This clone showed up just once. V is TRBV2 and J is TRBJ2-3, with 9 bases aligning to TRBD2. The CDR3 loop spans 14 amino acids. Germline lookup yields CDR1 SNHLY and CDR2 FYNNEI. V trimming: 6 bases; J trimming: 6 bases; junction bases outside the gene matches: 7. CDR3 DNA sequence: TGTGCCAGCAGGAAGGCGGGAGGGGCCGATACGCAGTATTTT. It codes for CASRKAGGADTQYF.